The present T cell receptor beta chain was sequenced within a study of Ad26.COV2.S vaccination and SARS-CoV-2 variants. Findings and caveats of the study: Placebo recipients trailed vaccine recipients in spike-specific TCR breadth. Breadth measured for non-spike TCRs was similar across vaccine and placebo recipients.

This clone was counted only a few times. Its antigen is undetermined. The repertoire was sequenced with immunoSEQ multiplex PCR; TCRdb's copy has only in-frame clones and lacks some. The repertoire has some 39,000 clones, 83% of them found once; the top ten carry approximately 44%. The sequenced sample was peripheral blood, obtained after recovery from COVID-19. The sequence came from a human donor who had recovered from COVID-19.

The CDR3 loop is CASSLSRNTGELFF. As DNA, the CDR3 is TGTGCCAGCAGTTTGTCCAGGAACACCGGGGAGCTGTTTTTT. V usage is TRBV27 and J usage is TRBJ2-2; D remains unclear. CDR1 is MNHEY and CDR2 is SMNVEV in the germline V gene (reference sequence). V gave up 3 bases and J gave up 1 base, with 6 bases separating them. The CDR3 is 14 amino acids.